The present T cell receptor (beta chain) was sequenced within a study of OX40 agonist ivuxolimab in advanced cancers. In the study overall: The dose of intravenous ivuxolimab that patients received every 2 weeks ranged from 0.01 to 10 mg/kg. Participants, roughly 80% male, averaged approximately 60 years of age, ranging from about 23 to 79. Findings of the study overall: CD8+ T cells showed, on average, more clonal expansion than CD4+ cells.

In regard to this clone: Its specificity is not known.

Produced via immunoSEQ multiplex PCR; TCRdb's table is partial and in-frame only. The repertoire has some 60,000 clones, 87% of them found once; the top ten carry approximately 16%. The CDR3 totals 15 residues. V shed 0 bases and J 4 bases; nucleotides not matched to a gene: 5. CDR1 is SGHRS, CDR2 YFSETQ, per germline. The source was CD4+ or CD8+ T cells sorted from blood, collected in a trial of the OX40 agonist ivuxolimab. The chain links TRBV5-1 to TRBJ2-7; TRBD2 aligns across 9 bases. The clonotype comes from an adult with an advanced solid tumor such as melanoma, head and neck, liver or kidney cancer. This CDR3 reads CASSLGASGIYEQYF. DNA for the CDR3: TGCGCCAGCAGCTTGGGTGCTAGCGGGATTTACGAGCAGTACTTC. Together with reference TRBV5-1 and TRBJ2-7, the CDR3 gives the full variable domain: KAGVTQTPRYLIKTRGQQVTLSCSPISGHRSVSWYQQTPGQGLQFLFEYFSETQRNKGNFPGRFSGRQFSNSRSEMNVSTLELGDSALYLCASSLGASGIYEQYFGPGTRLTVT.